The 21 T cell receptor beta chains below come from one sample, sequenced in a study of graft-versus-host responses after intestinal transplantation. Assay: immunoSEQ multiplex PCR; the TCRdb copy retains only in-frame clones and omits some. This sample carries approximately 25,000 clones, 93% of them seen once, and the ten largest clones take around 0.54%. Sequenced here: PBMCs, sampled 18 days after transplant. These receptors were taken from a human patient who received an intestinal transplant, so some T cells may come from the graft donor.

The chain couples TRBV7-6 to TRBJ1-2; the D is unclear. Germline CDR1 and CDR2: SGHVS and FNYEAQ. V gave up 2 bases and J gave up 0 bases, with 19 bases separating them. CDR3 size: 18 residues. CDR3 residues: CASSLTASVAYPNYGYTF. The CDR3 DNA reads TGTGCCAGCAGCTTAACGGCTTCGGTGGCGTACCCTAACTATGGCTACACCTTC. Variable domain in full (rest from reference TRBV7-6 and TRBJ1-2): GAGVSQSPRYKVTKRGQDVALRCDPISGHVSLYWYRQALGQGPEFLTYFNYEAQQDKSGLPNDRFSAERPEGSISTLTIQRTEQRDSAMYRCASSLTASVAYPNYGYTFGSGTRLTVV.

This sequence joins TRBV5-1 and TRBJ2-5; 7 positions match TRBD1. Germline loops: CDR1 SGHRS, CDR2 YFSETQ. The V segment lost 3 bases and the J segment 0 bases; nucleotides outside the gene matches: 2. The CDR3 has 14 residues. CDR3 region: CASSSGQNQETQYF. CDR3 in DNA: TGCGCCAGCAGCTCGGGACAGAACCAAGAGACCCAGTACTTC.

V gene TRBV11-2 combines with J gene TRBJ1-4; D unclear. Trimming removed 4 bases at V and 10 bases at J, with 10 bases between. The CDR3 is 12 residues long. Germline V gives CDR1 SGHAT, CDR2 FQNNGV. The CDR3 bases are TGTGCCAGCAGCTCCGTTGGAGGAAAACTGTTTTTT. Translating gives CASSSVGGKLFF.

This chain joins TRBV11-3 and TRBJ2-5; D is tentatively TRBD1 or TRBD2 (5 bases each). CDR3 length: 14 residues. Germline CDR1 is SGHNT and CDR2 is YENEEA. V gave up 5 bases and J gave up 4 bases, with 14 bases separating them. The CDR3 DNA follows: TGTGCCAGCAGCACAATCCGGGACCTAGAGACCCAGTACTTC. Protein: CASSTIRDLETQYF.

This clone was recorded only once. The chain combines TRBV2 with TRBJ1-2; weak D call: TRBD1 (5 bases). In germline, CDR1 is SNHLY, CDR2 FYNNEI. V was pared by 2 bases and J by 4 bases, with 11 bases between. This CDR3 has 14 amino acids. The CDR3 DNA is TGTGCCAGCAGTGAACCGGGACGGCTCTATGGCTACACCTTC. This gives the protein CASSEPGRLYGYTF.

This chain uses TRBV19 with TRBJ1-1, with D unclear. The CDR3 has 14 amino acids. Germline V gene data show CDR1 as LNHDA and CDR2 as SQIVND (reference sequence). The V and J ends lost 3 bases and 1 base respectively, with 9 bases between them. CDR3 in DNA: TGTGCCAGTAGTATTGAGGGCGGGAACACTGAAGCTTTCTTT. Translated, it gives CASSIEGGNTEAFF. Together with reference TRBV19 and TRBJ1-1, the CDR3 gives the full variable domain: DGGITQSPKYLFRKEGQNVTLSCEQNLNHDAMYWYRQDPGQGLRLIYYSQIVNDFQKGDIAEGYSVSREKKESFPLTVTSAQKNPTAFYLCASSIEGGNTEAFFGQGTRLTVV.

V and J are TRBV5-4 and TRBJ2-3, with 9 bases lining up with TRBD2. J lost 0 bases, V lost 0 bases, and 8 bases had no gene match. Germline assignment: CDR1 SGHNT and CDR2 YYREEE (reference sequence). The CDR3 covers 18 residues. The CDR3, as DNA: TGTGCCAGCAGCTTGGGACTAGCGGTGCCGACTAGCACAGATACGCAGTATTTT. This gives the protein CASSLGLAVPTSTDTQYF.

The CDR3 DNA is TGTGCCTGGAGTGTACTGGAGAACACTGAAGCTTTCTTT. It codes for CAWSVLENTEAFF. The rearrangement links TRBV30 to TRBJ1-1; D gene unclear. This CDR3 spans 13 amino acids. Trimming shortened V by 0 bases and J by 1 base, and 6 bases separated the two germline ends. CDR1 GTSNPN and CDR2 SVGIG come from the germline V gene (reference sequence). Full variable domain (remainder filled in from reference TRBV30 and TRBJ1-1): SQTIHQWPATLVQPVGSPLSLECTVEGTSNPNLYWYRQAAGRGLQLLFYSVGIGQISSEVPQNLSASRPQDRQFILSSKKLLLSDSGFYLCAWSVLENTEAFFGQGTRLTVV.

The rearrangement joins TRBV7-9 to TRBJ2-3; 9 nucleotides line up with TRBD2. Unmatched junction bases numbered 18, after V lost 5 bases and J lost 3 bases. The CDR3 contains 19 residues. The germline V gene has CDR1 SEHNR and CDR2 FQNEAQ (reference sequence). The DNA for the CDR3 is TGTGCCAGCAGCCACTCCATGTCCGGGACTAGCTTTGTGACAGATACGCAGTATTTT. This sequence encodes CASSHSMSGTSFVTDTQYF.

This clone was seen more than once but under ten times. The chain links TRBV6-6 to TRBJ2-5; D is uncertain. This CDR3 region has 14 residues. Trimming shortened V by 6 bases and J by 4 bases, and 15 bases separated the two germline ends. Germline CDR1 is MNHNY and CDR2 is SVGAGI (reference sequence). The CDR3 region is CASSRRVGRETQYF. CDR3 sequence (DNA): TGTGCCAGCAGCCGTAGAGTCGGGCGAGAGACCCAGTACTTC.

The rearrangement links TRBV27 to TRBJ2-7; TRBD2 matches 8 bases. The CDR3 extends over 13 amino acids. Looked up from germline, CDR1 is MNHEY and CDR2 is SMNVEV (reference sequence). V shed 2 bases and J 6 bases; nucleotides not matched to a gene: 3. The CDR3 sequence: CASSLPGGVEQYF. DNA for the CDR3: TGTGCCAGCAGTTTACCCGGGGGGGTCGAGCAGTACTTC.

This sequence joins TRBV7-9 and TRBJ1-1, with a weak D call TRBD1 (6 bases). The CDR3 extends over 15 amino acids. Germline values: CDR1 SEHNR, CDR2 FQNEAQ (reference sequence). The V end was cut by 1 base, the J end by 0 bases, with 9 bases between. This CDR3 reads CASSLGQGLNTEAFF. As DNA, the CDR3 is TGTGCCAGCAGCTTAGGGCAGGGGCTGAACACTGAAGCTTTCTTT.

The chain is built from TRBV11-2 and TRBJ1-2; weak D call: TRBD1 (5 bases). Germline V gene data show CDR1 as SGHAT and CDR2 as FQNNGV. This CDR3 spans 14 amino acids. The ends were cut back, 0 bases at V and 3 bases at J, with 8 bases in the middle. CDR3 protein: CASSLEGGHYGYTF. The CDR3 nucleotides read TGTGCCAGCAGCTTAGAGGGGGGTCACTATGGCTACACCTTC. The variable domain in full, completed from reference TRBV11-2 and TRBJ1-2, reads EAGVAQSPRYKIIEKRQSVAFWCNPISGHATLYWYQQILGQGPKLLIQFQNNGVVDDSQLPKDRFSAERLKGVDSTLKIQPAKLEDSAVYLCASSLEGGHYGYTFGSGTRLTVV.

Only one count was recorded for this clone. CDR3 loop: CASSKLAGGISEQFF. As DNA, the CDR3 is TGTGCCAGCAGCAAATTAGCGGGGGGAATATCTGAGCAGTTCTTC. The chain recombines TRBV27 with TRBJ2-1, with 10 bases aligning to TRBD2. Germline V gives CDR1 MNHEY, CDR2 SMNVEV (reference sequence). The CDR3 has 15 residues. The V gene end was trimmed by 6 bases and the J gene end by 9 bases; junction bases not matched to a gene: 11.

The chain is built from TRBV9 and TRBJ1-2; no definite D call. Germline CDR1 is SGDLS and CDR2 is YYNGEE. The CDR3 is made up of 15 amino acids. The ends were cut back, 4 bases at V and 4 bases at J, with 17 bases in the middle. The CDR3 nucleotides are TGTGCCAGCAGCACAACGTTACAGCTCTCCTATGGCTACACCTTC. This gives the protein CASSTTLQLSYGYTF.

The rearrangement joins TRBV15 to TRBJ1-6; no clear D gene. V dropped 0 bases and J dropped 0 bases, with 9 bases sitting between them. Germline-derived CDR1 and CDR2 are LNHNV and YYDKDF (reference sequence). The CDR3 extends over 17 amino acids. DNA of the CDR3: TGTGCCACCAGCAGAGAAAGGCCCAGCTCCTATAATTCACCCCTCCACTTT. It is translated as CATSRERPSSYNSPLHF. Full variable domain (rest looked up from reference TRBV15 and TRBJ1-6): DAMVIQNPRYQVTQFGKPVTLSCSQTLNHNVMYWYQQKSSQAPKLLFHYYDKDFNNEADTPDNFQSRRPNTSFCFLDIRSPGLGDTAMYLCATSRERPSSYNSPLHFGNGTRLTVT.

The chain has TRBV19 and TRBJ2-5; 9 positions match TRBD2. CDR1 LNHDA and CDR2 SQIVND come from the germline V gene (reference sequence). The CDR3 is 17 amino acids. With 5 bases clipped from V and 3 bases from J, the junction kept 13 bases outside the gene matches. CDR3: CASSPRGRLAAKETQYF. Written as DNA, the CDR3 is TGTGCCAGTAGTCCCCGAGGGAGACTAGCGGCTAAAGAGACCCAGTACTTC.

V and J are TRBV4-1 and TRBJ2-7; D is possibly TRBD2 (5 bases). Germline CDR1 reads MGHRA; CDR2 reads YSYEKL. V was shortened by 2 bases and J by 2 bases, with 10 bases between the two germline ends. This CDR3 spans 14 amino acids. Here the CDR3 DNA reads TGCGCCAGCAGCCAACGAGGGAACACCTACGAGCAGTACTTC. Protein: CASSQRGNTYEQYF.

V gene TRBV30 combines with J gene TRBJ1-6, with TRBD1 matching over 9 bases. Per germline, CDR1 GTSNPN and CDR2 SVGIG (reference sequence). The V gene end was trimmed by 1 base and the J gene end by 10 bases; junction bases not matched to a gene: 5. This CDR3 is built from 14 residues. The CDR3 nucleotides are TGTGCCTGGAGTGGGACAGGGGACCGGTCACCCCTCCACTTT. Protein: CAWSGTGDRSPLHF.

The CDR3 coding sequence is TGTGCCAGCAGCATTAGTCGGGGCACCAAGGCCACTGAAGCTTTCTTT. It is translated as CASSISRGTKATEAFF. This sequence joins TRBV11-2 and TRBJ1-1; tentative D call: TRBD1 (5 bases). CDR3 length equals 16 residues. The ends were cut back, 5 bases at V and 4 bases at J, with 20 bases in the middle. The germline V gene encodes CDR1 SGHAT and CDR2 FQNNGV.

This clone has a single count. This chain joins TRBV6-5 and TRBJ2-2; D call uncertain. The CDR3 loop spans 13 amino acids. CDR1 and CDR2 from the germline V gene are MNHEY and SVGAGI. Between the trimmed V and J ends, which lost 5 bases and 6 bases, there was a span of 10 bases. CDR3 residues: CASSESVSGELFF. As DNA, the CDR3 is TGTGCCAGCAGTGAATCCGTTTCCGGGGAGCTGTTTTTT.